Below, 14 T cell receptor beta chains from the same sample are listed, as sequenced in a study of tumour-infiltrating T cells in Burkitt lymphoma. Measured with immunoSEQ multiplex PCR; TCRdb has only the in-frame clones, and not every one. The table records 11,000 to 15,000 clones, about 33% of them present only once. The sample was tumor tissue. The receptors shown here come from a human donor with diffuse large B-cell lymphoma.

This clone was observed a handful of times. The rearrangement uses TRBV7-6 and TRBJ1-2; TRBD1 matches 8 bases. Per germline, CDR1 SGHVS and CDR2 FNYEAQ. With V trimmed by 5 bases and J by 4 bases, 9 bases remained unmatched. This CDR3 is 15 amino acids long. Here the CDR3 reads CASSPSGGAGYGYTF. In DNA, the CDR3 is TGTGCCAGCAGCCCTTCAGGGGGCGCCGGCTATGGCTACACCTTC.

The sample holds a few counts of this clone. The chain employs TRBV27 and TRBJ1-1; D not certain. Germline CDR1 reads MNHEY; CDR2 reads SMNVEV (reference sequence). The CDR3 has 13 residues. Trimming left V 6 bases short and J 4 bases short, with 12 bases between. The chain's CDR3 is CASRQRVFTEAFF. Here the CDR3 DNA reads TGTGCCAGCAGACAACGGGTGTTCACTGAAGCTTTCTTT.

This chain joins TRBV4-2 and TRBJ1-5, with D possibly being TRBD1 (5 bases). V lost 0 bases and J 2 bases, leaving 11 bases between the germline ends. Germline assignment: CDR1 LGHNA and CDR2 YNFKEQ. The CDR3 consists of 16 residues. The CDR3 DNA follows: TGTGCCAGCAGCCAAGATATAGGGGTCGGCAATCAGCCCCAGCATTTT. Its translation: CASSQDIGVGNQPQHF.

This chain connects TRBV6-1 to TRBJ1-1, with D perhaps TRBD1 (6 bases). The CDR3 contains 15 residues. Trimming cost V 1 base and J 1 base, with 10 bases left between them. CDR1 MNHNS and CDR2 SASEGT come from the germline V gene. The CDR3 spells CASSEVGGENTEAFF. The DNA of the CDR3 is TGTGCCAGCAGTGAAGTTGGGGGCGAGAACACTGAAGCTTTCTTT.

CDR3 nucleotides: TGTGCCAGCGGGCGTGGGGCCAACGTCCTGACTTTC. This codes for CASGRGANVLTF. This rearrangement joins TRBV6-1 to TRBJ2-6; no firm D call. Looked up from germline, CDR1 is MNHNS and CDR2 is SASEGT. The germline V and J ends were trimmed by 8 bases and 3 bases, with 5 bases remaining between them. The CDR3 runs to 12 residues.

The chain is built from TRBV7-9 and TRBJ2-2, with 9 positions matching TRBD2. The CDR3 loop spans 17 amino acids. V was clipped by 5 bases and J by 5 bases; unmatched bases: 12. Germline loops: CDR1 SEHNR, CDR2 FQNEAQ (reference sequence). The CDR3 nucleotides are TGTGCCAGCAGCGGTCTTTCCGGACTAGCGTTTACCGGGGAGCTGTTTTTT. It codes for CASSGLSGLAFTGELFF. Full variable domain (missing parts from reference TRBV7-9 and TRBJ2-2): DTGVSQNPRHKITKRGQNVTFRCDPISEHNRLYWYRQTLGQGPEFLTYFQNEAQLEKSRLLSDRFSAERPKGSFSTLEIQRTEQGDSAMYLCASSGLSGLAFTGELFFGEGSRLTVL.

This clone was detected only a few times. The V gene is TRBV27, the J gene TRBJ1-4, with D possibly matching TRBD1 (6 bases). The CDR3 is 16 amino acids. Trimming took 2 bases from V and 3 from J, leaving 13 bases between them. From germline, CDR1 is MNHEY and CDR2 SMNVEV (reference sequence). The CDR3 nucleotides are TGTGCCAGCAGTTTAATCCCCGGGACACCTAATGAAAAACTGTTTTTT. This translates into CASSLIPGTPNEKLFF.

In nucleotides, the CDR3 is TGTGCCAGCAGCTTCACAGCGAAAGAGACCCAGTACTTC. This codes for CASSFTAKETQYF. The V gene is TRBV11-3, the J gene TRBJ2-5; no firm D call. Trimming removed 3 bases from V and 3 bases from J, with 8 bases in between. The germline V gene encodes CDR1 SGHNT and CDR2 YENEEA. The CDR3 is 13 amino acids. The full variable domain, completed using reference TRBV11-3 and TRBJ2-5, is EAGVVQSPRYKIIEKKQPVAFWCNPISGHNTLYWYLQNLGQGPELLIRYENEEAVDDSQLPKDRFSAERLKGVDSTLKIQPAELGDSAVYLCASSFTAKETQYFGPGTRLLVL.

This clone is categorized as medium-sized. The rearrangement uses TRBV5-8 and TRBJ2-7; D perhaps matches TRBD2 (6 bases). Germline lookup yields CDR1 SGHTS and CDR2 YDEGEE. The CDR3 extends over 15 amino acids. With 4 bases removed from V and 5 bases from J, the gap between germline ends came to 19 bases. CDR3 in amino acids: CASSLGGGGSNEQYF. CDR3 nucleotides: TGTGCCAGCAGCCTCGGGGGTGGAGGGAGCAACGAGCAGTACTTC.

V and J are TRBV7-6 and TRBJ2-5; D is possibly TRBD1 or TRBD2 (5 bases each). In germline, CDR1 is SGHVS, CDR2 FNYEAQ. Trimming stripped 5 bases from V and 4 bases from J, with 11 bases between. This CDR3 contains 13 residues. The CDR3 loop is CASSRGDLETQYF. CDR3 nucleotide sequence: TGTGCCAGCAGCCGAGGGGATCTAGAGACCCAGTACTTC.

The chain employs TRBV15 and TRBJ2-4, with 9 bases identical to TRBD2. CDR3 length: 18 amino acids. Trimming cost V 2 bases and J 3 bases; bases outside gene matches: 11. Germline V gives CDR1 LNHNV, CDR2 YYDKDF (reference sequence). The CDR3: CATSRTILAGIVKNIQYF. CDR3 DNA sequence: TGTGCCACCAGCAGAACTATCCTAGCGGGAATTGTCAAAAACATTCAGTACTTC.

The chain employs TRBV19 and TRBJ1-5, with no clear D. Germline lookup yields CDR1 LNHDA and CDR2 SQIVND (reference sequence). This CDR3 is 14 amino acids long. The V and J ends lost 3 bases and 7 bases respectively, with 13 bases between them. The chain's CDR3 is CASSIVPTGQPQHF. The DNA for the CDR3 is TGTGCCAGTAGTATTGTTCCTACTGGACAGCCCCAGCATTTT.

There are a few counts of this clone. The CDR3 region is CASSPRVTGELFF. CDR3 sequence (DNA): TGTGCCAGCAGCCCTAGGGTCACCGGGGAGCTGTTTTTT. The chain is built from TRBV9 and TRBJ2-2; D gene unclear. With 4 bases removed from V and 4 bases from J, the gap between germline ends came to 8 bases. Germline values: CDR1 SGDLS, CDR2 YYNGEE. CDR3 length: 13 amino acids.

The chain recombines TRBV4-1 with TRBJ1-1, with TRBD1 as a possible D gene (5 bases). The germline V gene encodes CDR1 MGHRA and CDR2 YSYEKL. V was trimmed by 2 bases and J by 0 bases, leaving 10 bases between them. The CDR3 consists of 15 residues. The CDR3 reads CASSQKTGMNTEAFF. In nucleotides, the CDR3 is TGCGCCAGCAGCCAAAAAACAGGCATGAACACTGAAGCTTTCTTT.